These T cell receptor beta chains were read from a single sample in a study of cytomegalovirus exposure and HLA in healthy donors. Data came from immunoSEQ multiplex PCR; TCRdb stores just in-frame clones and leaves some out. The sample comprises 200,000 to 300,000 clones, roughly 88% of which are singletons, and 3.1% rests with the top ten. Input material: PBMCs. These receptors all come from a woman in her thirties in good health and CMV-seronegative. CDR3s leave out the opening cysteine and the closing phenylalanine or tryptophan. Fields, in order: V gene, J gene, clone size, D gene, CDR3 length, CDR3 protein. A D gene is named only where the DNA matches it firmly. The size field is filled for only some rows; it gives once, few, many or a size class.

>TRBV30|TRBJ2-1|once|NA|14
AWSPQSQALDNEQF
>TRBV28|TRBJ2-2|NA|NA|9
ASSWGGELF
>TRBV7-8|TRBJ2-7|NA|NA|11
ASSRLVTYEQY
>TRBV28|TRBJ1-4|NA|TRBD1|13
ASSQGQGGREKLF
>TRBV7-2|TRBJ1-1|once|NA|12
ASSLAPGYTEAF
>TRBV6-6|TRBJ2-7|NA|NA|14
ASSSGRAGRAYEQY
>TRBV2|TRBJ2-5|NA|NA|10
ASSRSQETQY
>TRBV5-6|TRBJ2-7|NA|TRBD2|13
ASSRPGRGAYEQY
>TRBV27|TRBJ2-1|NA|NA|14
ASSSPLGERYNEQF
>TRBV28|TRBJ2-7|NA|TRBD1|11
ASSFRQGGEQY
>TRBV28|TRBJ2-5|NA|TRBD2|13
ASSFTSGNQETQY
>TRBV9|TRBJ2-3|NA|NA|11
ASSVPPGDTQY
>TRBV6-1|TRBJ2-7|NA|NA|12
ASSDSQGAYEQY
>TRBV15|TRBJ2-5|NA|TRBD2|12
ATSRDTSGRGQY
>TRBV9|TRBJ2-7|NA|NA|10
ASSVDSYEQY
>TRBV7-9|TRBJ2-7|NA|NA|11
ASSFLTNYEQY
>TRBV28|TRBJ2-7|few|NA|11
ASSYTGEGEQY